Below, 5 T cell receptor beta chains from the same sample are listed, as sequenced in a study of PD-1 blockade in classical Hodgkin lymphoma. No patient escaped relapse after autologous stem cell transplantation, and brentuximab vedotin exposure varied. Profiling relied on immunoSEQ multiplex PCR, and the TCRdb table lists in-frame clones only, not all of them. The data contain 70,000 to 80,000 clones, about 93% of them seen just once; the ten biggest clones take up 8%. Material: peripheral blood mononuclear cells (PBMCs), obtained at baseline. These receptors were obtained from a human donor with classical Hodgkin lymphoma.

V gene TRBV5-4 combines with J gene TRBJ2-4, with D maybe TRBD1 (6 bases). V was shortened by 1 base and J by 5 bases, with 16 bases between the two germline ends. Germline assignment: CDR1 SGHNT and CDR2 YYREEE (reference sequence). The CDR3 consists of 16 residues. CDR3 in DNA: TGTGCCAGCAGCTTGCCGCCTACGGGACAAGAAAACATTCAGTACTTC. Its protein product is CASSLPPTGQENIQYF. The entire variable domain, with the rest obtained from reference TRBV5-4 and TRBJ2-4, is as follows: ETGVTQSPTHLIKTRGQQVTLRCSSQSGHNTVSWYQQALGQGPQFIFQYYREEENGRGNFPPRFSGLQFPNYSSELNVNALELDDSALYLCASSLPPTGQENIQYFGAGTRLSVL.

The CDR3 loop is CASSPYGTDSYEQYF. The CDR3 nucleotides read TGTGCCAGCTCACCCTACGGGACGGACTCCTACGAGCAGTACTTC. The V gene is TRBV18, the J gene TRBJ2-7; the D gene could be TRBD1 or TRBD2 (5 bases each). Germline V gene lookup returns CDR1 KGHSH and CDR2 LQKENI. CDR3 length equals 15 residues. Trimming removed 3 bases from V and 0 bases from J, with 12 bases in between.

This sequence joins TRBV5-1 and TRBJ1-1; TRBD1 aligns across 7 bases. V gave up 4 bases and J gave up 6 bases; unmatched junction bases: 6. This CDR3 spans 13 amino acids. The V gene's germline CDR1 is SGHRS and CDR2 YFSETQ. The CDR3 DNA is TGCGCCAGCAGCCAGGGGGGGTACGCTGAAGCTTTCTTT. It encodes CASSQGGYAEAFF.

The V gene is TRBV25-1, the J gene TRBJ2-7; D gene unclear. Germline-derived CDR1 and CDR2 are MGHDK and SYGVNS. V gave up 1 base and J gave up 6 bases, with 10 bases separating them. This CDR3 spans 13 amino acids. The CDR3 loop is CASSESRAGEQYF. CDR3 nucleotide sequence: TGTGCCAGCAGTGAATCTCGAGCCGGCGAGCAGTACTTC.

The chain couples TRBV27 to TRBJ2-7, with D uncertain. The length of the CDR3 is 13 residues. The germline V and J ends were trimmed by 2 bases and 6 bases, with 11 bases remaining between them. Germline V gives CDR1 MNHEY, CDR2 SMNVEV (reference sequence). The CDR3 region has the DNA TGTGCCAGCAGTTTAACGACTCACGGCGAGCAGTACTTC. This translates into CASSLTTHGEQYF.